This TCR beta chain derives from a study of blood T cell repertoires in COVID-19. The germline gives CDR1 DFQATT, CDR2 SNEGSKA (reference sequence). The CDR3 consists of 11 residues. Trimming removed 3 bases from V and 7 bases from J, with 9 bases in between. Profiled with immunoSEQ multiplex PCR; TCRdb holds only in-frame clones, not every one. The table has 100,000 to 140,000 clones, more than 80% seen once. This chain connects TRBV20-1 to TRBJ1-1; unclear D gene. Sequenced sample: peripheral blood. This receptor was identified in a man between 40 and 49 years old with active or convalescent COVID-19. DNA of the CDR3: TGCAGTGCTAGTGTCGGGAATGAAGCTTTCTTT. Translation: CSASVGNEAFF.